Shown below are 20 T cell receptor beta chains from a single sample sequenced in a study of T cells in Graves' hyperthyroidism and ophthalmopathy. Authors of the study amplified TCR beta CDR3 regions from RNA transcripts. The HTBI primer set drove a first-round RT-PCR of the TCR CDR3. TCRdb re-called the multiplex PCR reads through MiXCR, storing one row per CDR3 protein. The sample consists of 460,000 or so distinct CDR3 sequences, 13% to 15% of them appearing once. The material sequenced was blood. The source is a woman under 30 with Graves' hyperthyroidism.

This clonotype was observed a few times. The J gene is TRBJ2-3, the V gene TRBV19; 9 nucleotides align to TRBD1. The CDR3 has 16 residues. Germline V lookup: CDR1 LNHDA, CDR2 SQIVND (reference sequence). V was pared by 1 base and J by 3 bases, with 5 bases of the junction left unmatched. The DNA for the CDR3 is TGTGCCAGTAGTATAGGACGGACAGGGGCAACAGATACGCAGTATTTT. This encodes CASSIGRTGATDTQYF.

CDR3 DNA sequence: TGTGCCAGCAGCTTAGTGGCGGGAGGAGTCGGGAATGAGCAGTTCTTC. It translates to CASSLVAGGVGNEQFF. The V and J genes are TRBV7-9 and TRBJ2-1, with 8 bases lining up with TRBD2. CDR1 and CDR2 from the germline V gene are SEHNR and FQNEAQ (reference sequence). V shed 1 base, J shed 7 bases, and the junction held 9 bases outside the gene matches. The CDR3 runs 16 residues.

This clonotype was seen a handful of times. The chain is built from TRBV5-8 and TRBJ2-3; TRBD2 matches at 12 bases. The V segment lost 0 bases and the J segment 7 bases; nucleotides outside the gene matches: 6. CDR1 SGHTS and CDR2 YDEGEE come from the germline V gene. The CDR3 is made up of 16 amino acids. This chain's CDR3 is CASSLGTSGTAYTQYF. Written as DNA, the CDR3 is TGTGCCAGCAGCTTGGGGACTAGCGGGACGGCCTATACGCAGTATTTT.

This clonotype was seen at least ten times. V is TRBV5-5 and J is TRBJ2-2, with D possibly being TRBD1 or TRBD2 (5 bases each). The CDR3 has 16 amino acids. V gave up 4 bases and J gave up 2 bases, with 15 bases separating them. In germline, CDR1 is SGHKS, CDR2 YYEKEE (reference sequence). In DNA, the CDR3 is TGTGCCAGCAGCCGGGACCTGGGTACCAACACCGGGGAGCTGTTTTTT. Translating gives CASSRDLGTNTGELFF.

This clonotype was counted at least ten times. V and J are TRBV30 and TRBJ2-3; D gene ambiguous. CDR1 and CDR2 from the germline V gene are GTSNPN and SVGIG (reference sequence). The length of the CDR3 is 13 residues. CDR3 sequence reads: CAGAPGSTDTQYF. The CDR3 nucleotides are TGTGCTGGCGCGCCGGGTAGCACAGATACGCAGTATTTT.

This chain links TRBV29-1 with TRBJ2-1; 11 bases fit TRBD2. The CDR3 totals 16 residues. Per the germline V gene, CDR1 is SQVTM and CDR2 is ANQGSEA. V trimming: 0 bases; J trimming: 6 bases; junction bases outside the gene matches: 7. The CDR3 protein is CSVEDTQLAGGNEQFF. The CDR3 DNA sequence: TGCAGCGTTGAAGATACGCAGCTAGCGGGGGGCAATGAGCAGTTCTTC.

The chain uses TRBV27 and TRBJ2-1; TRBD2 agrees at 10 bases. The CDR3 totals 15 residues. V gave up 8 bases and J gave up 7 bases; unmatched junction bases: 11. Germline CDR1 and CDR2: MNHEY and SMNVEV (reference sequence). CDR3 sequence: CASGQSGRAENEQFF. CDR3 DNA: TGTGCCAGCGGGCAGAGCGGGAGGGCCGAGAATGAGCAGTTCTTC.

This clonotype was counted at least ten times. The chain uses TRBV30 and TRBJ2-7; perhaps TRBD2 as D (5 bases). The ends were cut back, 2 bases at V and 1 base at J, with 12 bases in the middle. This CDR3 contains 14 residues. Looked up from germline, CDR1 is GTSNPN and CDR2 is SVGIG (reference sequence). The CDR3 reads CAWSILVGSYEQYF. The CDR3 coding sequence is TGTGCCTGGAGTATACTAGTAGGGTCCTACGAGCAGTACTTC.

This clonotype came up a few times. The chain uses TRBV9 and TRBJ2-2; TRBD2 matches 14 bases. The CDR3 runs 21 residues. J gave up 3 bases and V 0 bases, and 13 bases lay outside the gene matches. CDR1 and CDR2 from the germline V gene are SGDLS and YYNGEE. CDR3 nucleotide sequence: TGTGCCAGCAGCGTAGTTAGGGGGCGACTAGCGGGAGGGCCGGACACCGGGGAGCTGTTTTTT. It yields the protein CASSVVRGRLAGGPDTGELFF.

Of note for this clonotype: Given a much more abundant clone one base away, this may be a read error. This chain joins TRBV25-1 and TRBJ2-3; no definite D call. The CDR3 runs to 15 residues. Trimming shortened V by 1 base and J by 0 bases, and 8 bases separated the two germline ends. Germline CDR1 and CDR2: MGHDK and SYGVNS. CDR3 sequence reads: CASSESGVSTDTQYF. The CDR3 bases are TGTGCCAGCAGTGAATCCGGAGTTAGCACAGATACGCAGTATTTT.

This clonotype was found once. The CDR3 here is CASSQVFAGELFF. The DNA of the CDR3 is TGCGCCAGCAGCCAAGTGTTCGCCGGGGAGCTGTTTTTT. The chain couples TRBV4-1 to TRBJ2-2, with unresolved D. V gave up 1 base and J gave up 6 bases, with 6 bases separating them. This CDR3 region has 13 residues. Germline loops: CDR1 MGHRA, CDR2 YSYEKL.

This clonotype was recorded many times. The chain recombines TRBV20-1 with TRBJ1-2; D not certain. Germline loops: CDR1 DFQATT, CDR2 SNEGSKA (reference sequence). Trimming took 4 bases from V and 4 from J, leaving 10 bases between them. CDR3 length: 12 amino acids. The DNA of the CDR3 is TGCAGTGCTATTCCTCAGGTCTATGGCTACACCTTC. It translates to CSAIPQVYGYTF.

The chain links TRBV9 to TRBJ1-5; tentative D call: TRBD1 (6 bases). V lost 3 bases to trimming and J lost 1 base, with 11 bases between them. The germline CDR1 and CDR2 sequences are SGDLS and YYNGEE. The CDR3 loop spans 15 amino acids. The CDR3 is CASSADRASNQPQHF. DNA for the CDR3: TGTGCCAGCAGCGCGGACAGAGCCAGCAATCAGCCCCAGCATTTT.

The gene calls are TRBV7-7 and TRBJ1-3; D is uncertain. V was pared by 5 bases and J by 0 bases, with 17 bases between. The CDR3 runs to 17 residues. Germline CDR1 and CDR2: SSHAT and FNYEAQ (reference sequence). This CDR3 is CASSPGLVSSSGNTIYF. The CDR3 DNA follows: TGTGCCAGCAGCCCCGGACTGGTTTCCAGCTCTGGAAACACCATATATTTT.

The chain employs TRBV19 and TRBJ2-1, with TRBD2 matching 10 bases. Trimming cost V 2 bases and J 7 bases; bases outside gene matches: 14. CDR1 LNHDA and CDR2 SQIVND come from the germline V gene (reference sequence). The CDR3 has 18 residues. CDR3 residues: CASSISRRTSGAGNEQFF. As DNA, the CDR3 is TGTGCCAGTAGTATAAGCCGGCGGACTAGCGGAGCGGGAAATGAGCAGTTCTTC. Based on the CDR3 plus reference TRBV19 and TRBJ2-1, the full variable domain is DGGITQSPKYLFRKEGQNVTLSCEQNLNHDAMYWYRQDPGQGLRLIYYSQIVNDFQKGDIAEGYSVSREKKESFPLTVTSAQKNPTAFYLCASSISRRTSGAGNEQFFGPGTRLTVL.

The V and J genes are TRBV6-2 or TRBV6-3 and TRBJ2-4; D perhaps matches TRBD1 (7 bases). CDR3 length equals 14 residues. Trimming took off 5 bases at V and 6 bases at J, with 14 bases between the two ends. Germline loops: CDR1 MNHEY, CDR2 SVGEGT. The CDR3 bases are TGTGCCAGCAGTCGCGCGGGACAGTTAAACATTCAGTACTTC. This translates into CASSRAGQLNIQYF.

The rearrangement joins TRBV5-4 to TRBJ1-2; possible D gene TRBD1, 5 bases. Germline V gene sequence: CDR1 SGHNT, CDR2 YYREEE (reference sequence). V gave up 0 bases and J gave up 6 bases, with 9 bases separating them. This CDR3 spans 13 amino acids. The CDR3 reads CASSLVGAHGYTF. The CDR3 DNA is TGTGCCAGCAGCTTGGTTGGGGCTCATGGCTACACCTTC.

This clonotype was observed a few times. This sequence joins TRBV6-4 and TRBJ1-6; D is uncertain. The length of the CDR3 is 17 residues. CDR1 and CDR2 from the germline V gene are MRHNA and SNTAGT. Trimming removed 2 bases at V and 9 bases at J, with 20 bases between. DNA for the CDR3: TGTGCCAGCAGTGACCCCTCACATGTCGGCGTTGGTTCACCCCTCCACTTT. The encoded protein is CASSDPSHVGVGSPLHF.

This clonotype was counted at least ten times. This sequence joins TRBV6-1 and TRBJ1-6; 8 bases are a match to TRBD1. V was pared by 6 bases and J by 6 bases, with 19 bases of the junction left unmatched. The germline CDR1 and CDR2 sequences are MNHNS and SASEGT. The CDR3 is 19 amino acids. Written as DNA, the CDR3 is TGTGCCAGCAGGCGGAGCCCGGGACAGGTGATCTTCATTAATTCACCCCTCCACTTT. Its protein is CASRRSPGQVIFINSPLHF.

The V and J genes are TRBV11-2 and TRBJ2-2; the D is unclear. V lost 1 base to trimming and J lost 5 bases, with 8 bases between them. Germline V gene lookup returns CDR1 SGHAT and CDR2 FQNNGV. The CDR3 loop spans 14 amino acids. As DNA, the CDR3 is TGTGCCAGCAGCTTAGTATCCGGTACCGGGGAGCTGTTTTTT. Protein sequence: CASSLVSGTGELFF. Complete variable domain (other parts from reference TRBV11-2 and TRBJ2-2): EAGVAQSPRYKIIEKRQSVAFWCNPISGHATLYWYQQILGQGPKLLIQFQNNGVVDDSQLPKDRFSAERLKGVDSTLKIQPAKLEDSAVYLCASSLVSGTGELFFGEGSRLTVL.